The 29 T cell receptor beta chains below all came from one sample that was sequenced in a study of T-cell memory formation after mild COVID-19. TCRdb independently ran MiXCR on the 5' RACE reads; one entry per CDR3 protein. The repertoire holds roughly 610,000 distinct CDR3 sequences, with 17% as singletons. Sequenced input: PBMCs or a T cell subset sorted from them (not recorded which). These receptors came from an adult woman who had mild COVID-19 (a few samples of this study predate the infection). Cell type and time point are not known.

This CDR3 reads CAIRRGNSYEQYF. The CDR3 DNA reads TGTGCCATTCGGAGGGGCAACTCCTACGAGCAGTACTTC. This rearrangement joins TRBV7-9 to TRBJ2-7; the D gene is possibly TRBD2 (6 bases). This CDR3 has 13 amino acids. CDR1 and CDR2 from the germline V gene are SEHNR and FQNEAQ (reference sequence). Trimming took off 10 bases at V and 0 bases at J, with 13 bases between the two ends.

V and J are TRBV3-1 and TRBJ2-7, with 9 positions matching TRBD2. CDR1 and CDR2 (germline): LGHDT, YNNKEL (reference sequence). V was pared by 6 bases and J by 3 bases, with 9 bases of the junction left unmatched. The CDR3 is 15 amino acids. The CDR3 region has the DNA TGTGCCAGCAGTCACTCTAGCGGGGACGACTACGAGCAGTACTTC. It translates to CASSHSSGDDYEQYF.

The chain combines TRBV11-3 with TRBJ2-7; 9 bases map to TRBD2. There are 16 residues in the CDR3. V lost 5 bases to trimming and J lost 0 bases; unmatched junction nucleotides: 8. Germline V gives CDR1 SGHNT, CDR2 YENEEA. This chain's CDR3 is CASSRQTSGSSYEQYF. CDR3 in DNA: TGTGCCAGCAGCCGCCAGACTAGCGGCAGCTCCTACGAGCAGTACTTC.

This clonotype came up many times. The chain employs TRBV20-1 and TRBJ2-7; 8 bases match TRBD2. Germline CDR1 reads DFQATT; CDR2 reads SNEGSKA (reference sequence). CDR3 length: 14 amino acids. J was trimmed by 7 bases and V by 0 bases; bases with no gene match: 8. The CDR3 DNA follows: TGCAGTGCTAGAGATACGGGGGGGCCGGGAGAGCAGTACTTC. Translating gives CSARDTGGPGEQYF.

This chain connects TRBV6-2 or TRBV6-3 to TRBJ2-1; the D is unclear. The length of the CDR3 is 15 residues. Germline V gene lookup returns CDR1 MNHEY and CDR2 SVGEGT. With 5 bases removed from V and 6 bases from J, the gap between germline ends came to 17 bases. CDR3 residues: CASSPFSRVRNEQFF. DNA of the CDR3: TGTGCCAGCAGTCCCTTCTCTAGAGTCCGCAATGAGCAGTTCTTC.

The V gene is TRBV5-6, the J gene TRBJ2-7, with D perhaps TRBD2 (5 bases). Trimming cost V 3 bases and J 3 bases, with 10 bases left between them. The V gene's germline CDR1 is SGHDT and CDR2 YYEEEE. The CDR3 extends over 13 amino acids. CDR3 in amino acids: CASSSDGGYEQYF. The CDR3 DNA sequence: TGTGCCAGCAGCTCGGACGGAGGCTACGAGCAGTACTTC.

V usage is TRBV12-3 or TRBV12-4 and J usage is TRBJ2-7; TRBD2 agrees at 14 bases. V trimming: 6 bases; J trimming: 2 bases; junction bases outside the gene matches: 9. The CDR3 is 17 residues long. The CDR3 DNA follows: TGTGCCAGCAGCCTAGGGGGACTAGCGGGAGCAACCTACGAGCAGTACTTC. Translated: CASSLGGLAGATYEQYF.

The CDR3 nucleotides read TGTGCCAGAAGCCTGAACACCGGGGAGCTGTTTTTT. Amino acids: CARSLNTGELFF. V and J are TRBV12-3 or TRBV12-4 and TRBJ2-2; D is unresolved. V was pared by 9 bases and J by 1 base, with 6 bases between. The CDR3 extends over 12 amino acids.

The CDR3 DNA reads TGTGCCAGCAGCCTCCAAGCAGGGACCCTGTCGCGCGAGCAGTTCTTC. Residues: CASSLQAGTLSREQFF. V usage is TRBV4-2 and J usage is TRBJ2-1; D may match TRBD1 or TRBD2 (5 bases each). The CDR3 has 16 amino acids. Trimming took 4 bases from V and 10 from J, leaving 23 bases between them. Germline-derived CDR1 and CDR2 are LGHNA and YNFKEQ.

The J gene is TRBJ2-4, the V gene TRBV3-1, with 10 positions matching TRBD1. The CDR3 covers 17 residues. After removal of 1 base from V and 4 bases from J, the junction contained 7 bases not matched to a gene. The germline CDR1 and CDR2 sequences are LGHDT and YNNKEL (reference sequence). DNA for the CDR3: TGTGCCAGCAGCCAAGGGCGACAGGGGGCGCGTAAAAACATTCAGTACTTC. Amino acid sequence: CASSQGRQGARKNIQYF.

The chain combines TRBV5-1 with TRBJ1-2, with 10 bases matching TRBD1. From germline, CDR1 is SGHRS and CDR2 YFSETQ. V gave up 3 bases and J gave up 3 bases; unmatched junction bases: 8. This CDR3 contains 16 residues. This CDR3 is CASSYFLTGGHYGYTF. CDR3 coding DNA: TGCGCCAGCAGCTATTTCCTGACAGGGGGCCACTATGGCTACACCTTC.

This clonotype was observed a few times. The V gene is TRBV5-1, the J gene TRBJ2-6; D possibly corresponds to TRBD2 (5 bases). Germline CDR1 is SGHRS and CDR2 is YFSETQ. With 4 bases removed from V and 1 base from J, the gap between germline ends came to 9 bases. This CDR3 spans 15 amino acids. CDR3 sequence reads: CASSTGGSGANVLTF. The DNA for the CDR3 is TGCGCCAGCAGCACCGGAGGATCTGGGGCCAACGTCCTGACTTTC.

CDR3 coding DNA: TGCAGTGCTGGCCATAGCGGGGGTAATACGCAGTATTTT. Protein: CSAGHSGGNTQYF. The rearrangement joins TRBV20-1 to TRBJ2-3, with 9 bases fitting TRBD2. With V trimmed by 5 bases and J by 7 bases, 7 bases remained unmatched. The germline V gene has CDR1 DFQATT and CDR2 SNEGSKA (reference sequence). This CDR3 has 13 amino acids.

The rearrangement uses TRBV9 and TRBJ2-1; 9 nucleotides agree with TRBD1. Germline-derived CDR1 and CDR2 are SGDLS and YYNGEE. This CDR3 comprises 15 residues. The V gene end was trimmed by 0 bases and the J gene end by 9 bases; junction bases not matched to a gene: 7. The CDR3 nucleotides read TGTGCCAGCAGCGTAGTGGGACAGGGTGTTGGTGAGCAGTTCTTC. It yields the protein CASSVVGQGVGEQFF.

V is TRBV12-3 or TRBV12-4 and J is TRBJ1-1; TRBD1 agrees at 8 bases. The length of the CDR3 is 13 residues. Trimming at V came to 7 bases and at J to 8 bases, leaving 9 bases not matched to a gene. CDR3 nucleotide sequence: TGTGCCAGCAACAACCGGGGACAGGCAGAAGCTTTCTTT. Residues: CASNNRGQAEAFF.

This clonotype has just a few counts. The genes are TRBV5-4 and TRBJ2-1; TRBD1 is a possible D gene (5 bases). V shed 3 bases and J shed 8 bases, with 9 bases lying between them. The CDR3 totals 12 residues. Per the germline V gene, CDR1 is SGHNT and CDR2 is YYREEE (reference sequence). In nucleotides, the CDR3 is TGTGCCAGCAGCTATGGGGCCGATGAGCAGTTCTTC. It is translated as CASSYGADEQFF.

This clonotype occurred many times. The rearrangement uses TRBV7-9 and TRBJ2-7; tentatively, D is TRBD1 (6 bases). Deletions cut 2 bases from V and 0 bases from J, with 8 bases between. The CDR3 has 14 residues. CDR1 is SEHNR, CDR2 FQNEAQ, per germline (reference sequence). CDR3 sequence: CASSLRTVSYEQYF. The CDR3 bases are TGTGCCAGCAGCTTAAGGACAGTCTCCTACGAGCAGTACTTC.

This clonotype has more than one count but fewer than ten. The gene calls are TRBV7-9 and TRBJ2-1; 9 bases are a match to TRBD2. V was clipped by 1 base and J by 8 bases; unmatched bases: 6. The CDR3 runs to 15 residues. Germline CDR1 and CDR2: SEHNR and FQNEAQ (reference sequence). The CDR3 reads CASSLDGRTSDEQFF. CDR3 in DNA: TGTGCCAGCAGCTTAGACGGGAGGACTAGCGATGAGCAGTTCTTC.

In this sample, this clonotype turned up many times. The V call is TRBV12-5, the J call TRBJ2-3, with 7 bases fitting TRBD1. Germline V lookup: CDR1 LGHNT, CDR2 FRNRAP. J gave up 1 base and V 0 bases, and 10 bases lay outside the gene matches. The CDR3 totals 18 residues. CDR3 protein: CASGLVSVQGDGTDTQYF. CDR3 sequence (DNA): TGTGCTAGTGGTTTGGTTTCAGTCCAGGGGGACGGCACAGATACGCAGTATTTT.

The chain uses TRBV2 and TRBJ1-1, with D unresolved. CDR1 SNHLY and CDR2 FYNNEI come from the germline V gene. The V and J ends lost 3 bases and 10 bases respectively, with 15 bases between them. This CDR3 contains 13 residues. The CDR3 sequence is CASSDRTVGLAFF. For the CDR3, the DNA is TGTGCCAGCAGTGACCGGACGGTGGGGTTAGCTTTCTTT.

This chain links TRBV6-6 with TRBJ1-2, with D perhaps matching TRBD1 (5 bases). This CDR3 is built from 13 residues. Between the trimmed V and J ends, which lost 8 bases and 0 bases, there was a span of 10 bases. Germline values: CDR1 MNHNY, CDR2 SVGAGI (reference sequence). Here the CDR3 reads CASGAAANYGYTF. Here the CDR3 DNA reads TGTGCCAGCGGGGCTGCAGCTAACTATGGCTACACCTTC.

This clonotype was seen only a few times. The rearrangement uses TRBV5-1 and TRBJ1-1; 8 bases match TRBD1. The J segment lost 2 bases and the V segment lost 4 bases, leaving 4 bases of the junction unmatched. Germline CDR1 reads SGHRS; CDR2 reads YFSETQ. This CDR3 has 14 amino acids. The CDR3 DNA follows: TGCGCCAGCAGCAACGGACAGGGAAACACTGAAGCTTTCTTT. Its translation is CASSNGQGNTEAFF.

The V gene is TRBV3-1, the J gene TRBJ2-3; possible D gene TRBD1, 5 bases. Germline V CDR1 and CDR2: LGHDT, YNNKEL (reference sequence). V was pared by 6 bases and J by 2 bases, with 21 bases between. The CDR3 has 17 amino acids. The CDR3 loop reads CASRLKARQKNTDTQYF. The CDR3 coding sequence is TGTGCCAGCAGACTCAAGGCGAGACAGAAGAACACAGATACGCAGTATTTT.

The chain combines TRBV7-9 with TRBJ2-3, with D uncertain. Per germline, CDR1 SEHNR and CDR2 FQNEAQ (reference sequence). The CDR3 extends over 14 amino acids. V was shortened by 2 bases and J by 4 bases, with 10 bases between the two germline ends. In DNA form, the CDR3 reads TGTGCCAGCAGCTTACCCCCGTTGGCAGATACGCAGTATTTT. Its translation: CASSLPPLADTQYF.

This chain uses TRBV5-6 with TRBJ2-7, with 7 bases fitting TRBD1. The CDR3 is made up of 15 amino acids. The J segment lost 3 bases and the V segment lost 4 bases, leaving 10 bases of the junction unmatched. The germline V gene has CDR1 SGHDT and CDR2 YYEEEE. The CDR3, as DNA: TGTGCCAGCAGCCCTGGGGACAGAACGAACTACGAGCAGTACTTC. It is translated as CASSPGDRTNYEQYF. Looking up the rest from reference TRBV5-6 and TRBJ2-7 gives the full variable domain: DAGVTQSPTHLIKTRGQQVTLRCSPKSGHDTVSWYQQALGQGPQFIFQYYEEEERQRGNFPDRFSGHQFPNYSSELNVNALLLGDSALYLCASSPGDRTNYEQYFGPGTRLTVT.

The chain links TRBV5-6 to TRBJ2-7; possible D gene TRBD2, 5 bases. Trimming took off 5 bases at V and 3 bases at J, with 18 bases between the two ends. The CDR3 is 15 amino acids. Germline V gene lookup returns CDR1 SGHDT and CDR2 YYEEEE. This CDR3 reads CASSQTPGSGYEQYF. The CDR3 bases are TGTGCCAGCAGTCAGACTCCGGGGTCCGGCTACGAGCAGTACTTC.

This clonotype has just a few counts. This chain joins TRBV25-1 and TRBJ1-4, with a tentative D call TRBD1 (6 bases). Germline V gene lookup returns CDR1 MGHDK and CDR2 SYGVNS. The CDR3 loop spans 14 amino acids. V was clipped by 6 bases and J by 4 bases, with 12 bases between them. The CDR3, as DNA: TGTGCCAGCAGGGACAGCCTACATAATGAAAAACTGTTTTTT. Its translation is CASRDSLHNEKLFF.

This clonotype has a handful of counts. V usage is TRBV4-1 and J usage is TRBJ2-7; no reliable D call. CDR1 and CDR2 from the germline V gene are MGHRA and YSYEKL. The CDR3 contains 14 residues. Trimming shortened V by 8 bases and J by 3 bases, and 17 bases separated the two germline ends. The CDR3 nucleotides read TGCGCCAGCGCACCTGTCCTGTCCCACTACGAGCAGTACTTC. Amino acids: CASAPVLSHYEQYF.

V usage is TRBV6-5 and J usage is TRBJ1-2; D may be TRBD1 (6 bases). The CDR3 loop spans 14 amino acids. Trimming took off 6 bases at V and 5 bases at J, with 16 bases between the two ends. Per germline, CDR1 MNHEY and CDR2 SVGAGI. In DNA form, the CDR3 reads TGTGCCAGCAGCGAGGGGGTCATCGGGTATGGCTACACCTTC. Translation gives CASSEGVIGYGYTF.